This record covers a single T cell receptor beta chain. This specimen comes from a study of blood T cell repertoires in COVID-19. Only in-frame clones appear in the TCRdb table, and some are missing; sequencing was by immunoSEQ multiplex PCR. Of about 300,000 clones in the sample, around 92% were seen once. The sequence was collected from a woman between 45 and 65 years old who had been exposed to COVID-19. Source material: PBMCs or T cells enriched from blood (not recorded which).

CDR3 sequence: CASSQRGSGGTDTQYF. The CDR3 nucleotides are TGTGCCAGCAGCCAACGCGGTAGCGGGGGGACAGATACGCAGTATTTT. The chain links TRBV3-1 (or the pseudogene TRBV3-2) to TRBJ2-3; TRBD2 matches 10 bases. Germline loops: CDR1 LGHDT, CDR2 YNNKEL (reference sequence). The CDR3 sequence is 16 residues long. Trimming cost V 2 bases and J 3 bases; bases outside gene matches: 5.